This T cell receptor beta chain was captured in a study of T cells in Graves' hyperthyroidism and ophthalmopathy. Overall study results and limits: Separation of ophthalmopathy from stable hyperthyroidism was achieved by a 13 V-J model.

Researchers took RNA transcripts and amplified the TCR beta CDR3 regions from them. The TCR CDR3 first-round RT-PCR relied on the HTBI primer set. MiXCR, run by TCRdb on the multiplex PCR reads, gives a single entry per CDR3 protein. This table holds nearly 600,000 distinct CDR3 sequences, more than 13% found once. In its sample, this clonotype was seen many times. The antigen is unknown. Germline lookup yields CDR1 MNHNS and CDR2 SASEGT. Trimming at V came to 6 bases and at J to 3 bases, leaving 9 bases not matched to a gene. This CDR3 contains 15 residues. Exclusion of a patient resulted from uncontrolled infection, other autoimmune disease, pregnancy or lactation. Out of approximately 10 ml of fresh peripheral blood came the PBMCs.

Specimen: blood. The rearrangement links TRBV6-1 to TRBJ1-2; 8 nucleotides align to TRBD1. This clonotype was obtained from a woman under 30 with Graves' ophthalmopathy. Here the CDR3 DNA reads TGTGCCAGCAGCTCTAGACAGGGGTCTCACTATGGCTACACCTTC. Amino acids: CASSSRQGSHYGYTF.